This TCR beta chain was recovered during a study of post-analysis software for immune sequencing data. CDR1 and CDR2 (germline): SGHRS, YFSETQ. There are 14 residues in the CDR3. Trimming took off 2 bases at V and 4 bases at J, with 12 bases between the two ends. The library was made from cDNA and included unique molecular identifiers. TCRdb re-called the PCR reads through MiXCR, storing one row per CDR3 protein. The repertoire includes over 250,000 distinct CDR3 sequences, around 34% of them detected once, and approximately 4.6% sits in the top ten. This clonotype occurred many times. Its antigen is not identified. Broader study findings: Patients used about five TRBV segments, including TRBV5-6, TRBV5-1 and TRBV20-1, more often than controls.

This receptor was identified in a girl aged 10 to 17 with multiple sclerosis. Sequenced: blood. This sequence joins TRBV5-1 and TRBJ1-1; D remains ambiguous. In nucleotides, the CDR3 is TGCGCCAGCAGCTTCGAACTTTCCGGCACTGAAGCTTTCTTT. Translation: CASSFELSGTEAFF. The whole variable domain, filled in from reference TRBV5-1 and TRBJ1-1, reads KAGVTQTPRYLIKTRGQQVTLSCSPISGHRSVSWYQQTPGQGLQFLFEYFSETQRNKGNFPGRFSGRQFSNSRSEMNVSTLELGDSALYLCASSFELSGTEAFFGQGTRLTVV.